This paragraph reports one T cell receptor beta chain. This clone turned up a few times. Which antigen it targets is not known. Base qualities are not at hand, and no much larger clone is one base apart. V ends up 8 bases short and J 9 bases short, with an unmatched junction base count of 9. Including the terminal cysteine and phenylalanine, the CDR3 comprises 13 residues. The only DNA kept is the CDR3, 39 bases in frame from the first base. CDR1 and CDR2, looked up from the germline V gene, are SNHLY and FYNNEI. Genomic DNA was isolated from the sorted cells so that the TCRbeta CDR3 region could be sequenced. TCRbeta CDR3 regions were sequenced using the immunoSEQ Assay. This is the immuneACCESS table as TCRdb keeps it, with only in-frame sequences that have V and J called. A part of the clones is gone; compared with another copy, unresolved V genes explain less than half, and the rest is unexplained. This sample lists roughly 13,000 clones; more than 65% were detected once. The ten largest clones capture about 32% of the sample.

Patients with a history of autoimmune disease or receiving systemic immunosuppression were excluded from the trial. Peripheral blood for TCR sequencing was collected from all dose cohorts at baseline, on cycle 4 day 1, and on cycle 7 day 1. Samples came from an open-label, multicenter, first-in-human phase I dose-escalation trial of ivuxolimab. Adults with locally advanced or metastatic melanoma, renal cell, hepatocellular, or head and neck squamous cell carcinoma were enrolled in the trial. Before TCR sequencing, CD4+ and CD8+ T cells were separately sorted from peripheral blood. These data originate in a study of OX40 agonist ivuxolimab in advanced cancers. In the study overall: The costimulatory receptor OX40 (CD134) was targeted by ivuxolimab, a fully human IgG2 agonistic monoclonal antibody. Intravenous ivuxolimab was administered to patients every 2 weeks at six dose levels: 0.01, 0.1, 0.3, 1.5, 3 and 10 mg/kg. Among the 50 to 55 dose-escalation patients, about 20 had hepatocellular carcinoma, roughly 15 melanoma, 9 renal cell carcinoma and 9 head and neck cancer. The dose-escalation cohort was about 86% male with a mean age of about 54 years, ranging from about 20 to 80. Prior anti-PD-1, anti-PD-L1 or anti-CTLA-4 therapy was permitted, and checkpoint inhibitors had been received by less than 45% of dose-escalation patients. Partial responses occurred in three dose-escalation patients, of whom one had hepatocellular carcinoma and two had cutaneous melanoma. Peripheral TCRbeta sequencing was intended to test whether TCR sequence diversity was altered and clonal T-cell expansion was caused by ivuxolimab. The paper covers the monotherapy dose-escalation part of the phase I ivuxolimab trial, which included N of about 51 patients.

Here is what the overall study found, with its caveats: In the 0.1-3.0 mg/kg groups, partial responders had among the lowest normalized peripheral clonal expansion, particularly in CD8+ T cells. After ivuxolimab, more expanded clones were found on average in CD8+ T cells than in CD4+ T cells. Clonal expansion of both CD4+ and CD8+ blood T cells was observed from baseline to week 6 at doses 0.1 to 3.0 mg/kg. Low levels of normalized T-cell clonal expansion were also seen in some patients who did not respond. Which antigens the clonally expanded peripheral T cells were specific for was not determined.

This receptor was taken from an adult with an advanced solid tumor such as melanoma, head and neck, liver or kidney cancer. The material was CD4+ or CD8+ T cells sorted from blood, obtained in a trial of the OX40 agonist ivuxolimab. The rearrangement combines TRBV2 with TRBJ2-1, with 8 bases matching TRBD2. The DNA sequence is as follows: TGTGCCAGCGGGGCTAGCGGGCTCGCTGAGCAGTTCTTC. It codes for CASGASGLAEQFF. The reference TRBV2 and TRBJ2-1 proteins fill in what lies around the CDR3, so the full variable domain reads EPEVTQTPSHQVTQMGQEVILRCVPISNHLYFYWYRQILGQKVEFLVSFYNNEISEKSEIFDDQFSVERPDGSNFTLKIRSTKLEDSAMYFCASGASGLAEQFFGPGTRLTVL.